This is a list of T cell receptor beta chains from one sample in a study of blood T cell repertoires in COVID-19. Here immunoSEQ multiplex PCR was the method, and the copy in TCRdb shows in-frame clones only, minus some. The data hold 120,000 or so clones, with 65% to 85% observed a single time. Material for sequencing was peripheral blood. The receptors shown here come from an older man with active or convalescent COVID-19. Each CDR3 is given with its conserved first and last residue. Fields, in order: D gene, clone size, CDR3 length, J gene, V gene, CDR3 DNA, CDR3 protein. The D gene is left open where the match is weak. The size field is filled for only some rows; it gives once, few, many or a size class.

d_gene: TRBD1
abundance: .
len: 17
j_gene: TRBJ1-6
v_gene: TRBV9
CDR3nt: TGTGCCAGCAGCCCCAGCACCTCAGGACAGGGGAATTCACCCCTCCACTTT
CDR3aa: CASSPSTSGQGNSPLHF

d_gene: TRBD1
abundance: few
len: 12
j_gene: TRBJ1-1
v_gene: TRBV29-1
CDR3nt: TGCAGCGTAGGACAGGGGAACACTGAAGCTTTCTTT
CDR3aa: CSVGQGNTEAFF

d_gene: .
abundance: .
len: 15
j_gene: TRBJ2-3
v_gene: TRBV9
CDR3nt: TGTGCCAGCAGCGTAGCTCCAGAAAGCACAGATACGCAGTATTTT
CDR3aa: CASSVAPESTDTQYF

d_gene: .
abundance: .
len: 14
j_gene: TRBJ1-2
v_gene: TRBV10-3
CDR3nt: TGTGCCATCAGTGACCGGATAGGGAGTGGCGGCTACACCTTC
CDR3aa: CAISDRIGSGGYTF

d_gene: .
abundance: .
len: 15
j_gene: TRBJ1-2
v_gene: TRBV9
CDR3nt: TGTGCCAGCAGCCCTCAAGGCGAGGCTAACTATGGCTACACCTTC
CDR3aa: CASSPQGEANYGYTF

d_gene: TRBD1
abundance: .
len: 14
j_gene: TRBJ1-2
v_gene: TRBV6-5
CDR3nt: TGTGCCAGCAGACCCGGGACAGCTAACTATGGCTACACCTTC
CDR3aa: CASRPGTANYGYTF

d_gene: TRBD1
abundance: .
len: 15
j_gene: TRBJ2-5
v_gene: TRBV5-4
CDR3nt: TGTGCCAGCAGCTCGGGACAGGGGGGCCAAGAGACCCAGTACTTC
CDR3aa: CASSSGQGGQETQYF

d_gene: .
abundance: .
len: 15
j_gene: TRBJ2-7
v_gene: TRBV6-5
CDR3nt: TGTGCCAGCAGTTACTCGTCCGGCCTTCCGGGGGAGCAGTACTTC
CDR3aa: CASSYSSGLPGEQYF

d_gene: .
abundance: .
len: 16
j_gene: TRBJ2-2
v_gene: TRBV7-3
CDR3nt: TGTGCCAGCAGCTTAAAACCAGCGGGGAACACCGGGGAGCTGTTTTTT
CDR3aa: CASSLKPAGNTGELFF

d_gene: TRBD1
abundance: .
len: 12
j_gene: TRBJ2-5
v_gene: TRBV19
CDR3nt: TGTGCCAGTGGACAGGTCCAGGAGACCCAGTACTTC
CDR3aa: CASGQVQETQYF

d_gene: TRBD1
abundance: .
len: 15
j_gene: TRBJ2-6
v_gene: TRBV10-3
CDR3nt: TGTGCCATCAGTCAACAGGGGACCGGGGCCAACGTCCTGACTTTC
CDR3aa: CAISQQGTGANVLTF

d_gene: TRBD2
abundance: .
len: 14
j_gene: TRBJ2-3
v_gene: TRBV7-3
CDR3nt: TGTGCCAGCAGCTCTAGCGGATTCACAGATACGCAGTATTTT
CDR3aa: CASSSSGFTDTQYF

d_gene: .
abundance: .
len: 15
j_gene: TRBJ1-2
v_gene: TRBV19
CDR3nt: TGTGCCAGTAGTATTTCCCTGTCGTTAAACTATGGCTACACCTTC
CDR3aa: CASSISLSLNYGYTF

d_gene: .
abundance: few
len: 12
j_gene: TRBJ1-4
v_gene: TRBV6-5
CDR3nt: TGTGCCAGCCGGGTTTCCAATGAAAAACTGTTTTTT
CDR3aa: CASRVSNEKLFF

d_gene: TRBD1
abundance: .
len: 15
j_gene: TRBJ2-7
v_gene: TRBV6-2/TRBV6-3
CDR3nt: TGTGCCAGCAGTTCAATCGGACAGGGGTCCTACGAGCAGTACTTC
CDR3aa: CASSSIGQGSYEQYF

d_gene: .
abundance: .
len: 17
j_gene: TRBJ1-4
v_gene: TRBV4-1
CDR3nt: TGCGCCAGCAGCCAAGATCGCGGGGGGTTCGTCCATGAAAAACTGTTTTTT
CDR3aa: CASSQDRGGFVHEKLFF

d_gene: .
abundance: .
len: 13
j_gene: TRBJ1-6
v_gene: TRBV6-6
CDR3nt: TGTGCCAGCATGGGGGGGGTTAATTCACCCCTCCACTTT
CDR3aa: CASMGGVNSPLHF

d_gene: .
abundance: .
len: 12
j_gene: TRBJ1-4
v_gene: TRBV29-1
CDR3nt: TGCAGCGTTGGGGGCAGAGATGAAAAACTGTTTTTT
CDR3aa: CSVGGRDEKLFF

d_gene: TRBD2
abundance: .
len: 14
j_gene: TRBJ2-7
v_gene: TRBV6-5
CDR3nt: TGTGCCAGCACCCCGGGAGGCGCCTCATACGAGCAGTACTTC
CDR3aa: CASTPGGASYEQYF

d_gene: .
abundance: .
len: 16
j_gene: TRBJ2-7
v_gene: TRBV7-2
CDR3nt: TGTGCCAGCAGCTTAGCGGTTGGGGTAGGGGCCTACGAGCAGTACTTC
CDR3aa: CASSLAVGVGAYEQYF

d_gene: .
abundance: .
len: 15
j_gene: TRBJ1-4
v_gene: TRBV4-3
CDR3nt: TGCGCCAGCAGCCAAAAGACAGCAACTAATGAAAAACTGTTTTTT
CDR3aa: CASSQKTATNEKLFF

d_gene: TRBD1
abundance: .
len: 14
j_gene: TRBJ2-7
v_gene: TRBV10-2
CDR3nt: TGCGCCAGCAGTCCCGGGACAGGGTCCTACGAGCAGTACTTC
CDR3aa: CASSPGTGSYEQYF

d_gene: TRBD2
abundance: .
len: 17
j_gene: TRBJ2-5
v_gene: TRBV7-8
CDR3nt: TGTGCCAGCAGCTTAGACTATGGGGCTAGCGGGGGAGAGACCCAGTACTTC
CDR3aa: CASSLDYGASGGETQYF

d_gene: .
abundance: .
len: 17
j_gene: TRBJ1-5
v_gene: TRBV18
CDR3nt: TGTGCCAGCTCACCACGCGGGGTAGGTCGCGGCAATCAGCCCCAGCATTTT
CDR3aa: CASSPRGVGRGNQPQHF

d_gene: TRBD2
abundance: .
len: 15
j_gene: TRBJ2-7
v_gene: TRBV29-1
CDR3nt: TGCAGCGCTAGGCGGGGGGACGGGAGCTCCTACGAGCAGTACTTC
CDR3aa: CSARRGDGSSYEQYF

d_gene: TRBD1
abundance: .
len: 17
j_gene: TRBJ1-5
v_gene: TRBV15
CDR3nt: TGTGCCACCAGCAGAGATGGACAGGGGTTTAGCAATCAGCCCCAGCATTTT
CDR3aa: CATSRDGQGFSNQPQHF

d_gene: TRBD1
abundance: .
len: 14
j_gene: TRBJ1-2
v_gene: TRBV30
CDR3nt: TGTGCCTGGAGTCCCCAGGGGGGTGACTATGGCTACACCTTC
CDR3aa: CAWSPQGGDYGYTF

d_gene: .
abundance: .
len: 13
j_gene: TRBJ2-3
v_gene: TRBV6-6
CDR3nt: TGTGCCAGCAGTCAGCCAAGCACAGATACGCAGTATTTT
CDR3aa: CASSQPSTDTQYF

d_gene: TRBD1
abundance: .
len: 14
j_gene: TRBJ1-6
v_gene: TRBV18
CDR3nt: TGTGCCAGCTCACCGGGGACAGGGAATTCACCCCTCCACTTT
CDR3aa: CASSPGTGNSPLHF

d_gene: .
abundance: .
len: 15
j_gene: TRBJ1-4
v_gene: TRBV24-1
CDR3nt: TGTGCCACCAGTGATTTTCGGCAGGGAAGGGAAAAACTGTTTTTT
CDR3aa: CATSDFRQGREKLFF

d_gene: .
abundance: .
len: 15
j_gene: TRBJ1-1
v_gene: TRBV6-4
CDR3nt: TGTGCCAGCAGTGACTCGAGGCGGGGGGATACTGAAGCTTTCTTT
CDR3aa: CASSDSRRGDTEAFF

d_gene: .
abundance: .
len: 15
j_gene: TRBJ2-7
v_gene: TRBV5-1
CDR3nt: TGCGCCAGCAGCCCGGGTCCCCAGACCCCCTACGAGCAGTACTTC
CDR3aa: CASSPGPQTPYEQYF

d_gene: TRBD2
abundance: .
len: 14
j_gene: TRBJ2-4
v_gene: TRBV7-9
CDR3nt: TGTGCCAGCATCCAGTCCGGGGGAGGGAACATTCAGTACTTC
CDR3aa: CASIQSGGGNIQYF

d_gene: TRBD2
abundance: once
len: 14
j_gene: TRBJ2-1
v_gene: TRBV7-3
CDR3nt: TGTGCCAGCAGCCCCGAGGGACTAGCCGGGGAGCAGTTCTTC
CDR3aa: CASSPEGLAGEQFF

d_gene: .
abundance: .
len: 14
j_gene: TRBJ2-5
v_gene: TRBV2
CDR3nt: TGTGCCAGCAACCGACAGTCCAACCAAGAGACCCAGTACTTC
CDR3aa: CASNRQSNQETQYF

d_gene: TRBD1
abundance: .
len: 16
j_gene: TRBJ2-7
v_gene: TRBV5-6
CDR3nt: TGTGCCAGCAGCTTGGGTCGTGGGACAGCACTTTTGGAGCAGTACTTC
CDR3aa: CASSLGRGTALLEQYF

d_gene: .
abundance: .
len: 17
j_gene: TRBJ2-2
v_gene: TRBV15
CDR3nt: TGTGCCACCAGCAGAGATGGGAGGTCTGCGAACACCGGGGAGCTGTTTTTT
CDR3aa: CATSRDGRSANTGELFF

d_gene: .
abundance: .
len: 12
j_gene: TRBJ1-2
v_gene: TRBV28
CDR3nt: TGTGCCAGCAGTCCCGCAGACTATGGCTACACCTTC
CDR3aa: CASSPADYGYTF

d_gene: TRBD1
abundance: once
len: 16
j_gene: TRBJ1-5
v_gene: TRBV19
CDR3nt: TGTGCCAGTAGTTTCACAGGGGGTGGGAGCAATCAGCCCCAGCATTTT
CDR3aa: CASSFTGGGSNQPQHF

d_gene: .
abundance: few
len: 14
j_gene: TRBJ1-5
v_gene: TRBV14
CDR3nt: TGTGCCAGCAGCGTCAGGCTATGCAATCAGCCCCAGCATTTT
CDR3aa: CASSVRLCNQPQHF

d_gene: .
abundance: .
len: 15
j_gene: TRBJ1-1
v_gene: TRBV19
CDR3nt: TGTGCCAGTAGTATCCCTGGACAGCAGAACACTGAAGCTTTCTTT
CDR3aa: CASSIPGQQNTEAFF

d_gene: .
abundance: .
len: 10
j_gene: TRBJ2-5
v_gene: TRBV20-1
CDR3nt: TGCAGTGCTGGCAGGCATACCCAGTACTTC
CDR3aa: CSAGRHTQYF

d_gene: TRBD1
abundance: .
len: 17
j_gene: TRBJ1-5
v_gene: TRBV7-8
CDR3nt: TGTGCCAGCAGCTTAGCCCCGACAGGGTTCAGCAATCAGCCCCAGCATTTT
CDR3aa: CASSLAPTGFSNQPQHF

d_gene: TRBD1
abundance: .
len: 17
j_gene: TRBJ1-2
v_gene: TRBV18
CDR3nt: TGTGCCAGCTCACCAAAGGGACAGGGGACCACTAACTATGGCTACACCTTC
CDR3aa: CASSPKGQGTTNYGYTF

d_gene: TRBD1
abundance: .
len: 16
j_gene: TRBJ1-2
v_gene: TRBV5-1
CDR3nt: TGCGCCAGCAGCCCTTCGGCGGGACAGAGGAACTATGGCTACACCTTC
CDR3aa: CASSPSAGQRNYGYTF

d_gene: .
abundance: .
len: 14
j_gene: TRBJ1-1
v_gene: TRBV19
CDR3nt: TGTGCCAGTAGTATTTCGTCAGGGGAGACTGAAGCTTTCTTT
CDR3aa: CASSISSGETEAFF

d_gene: .
abundance: few
len: 13
j_gene: TRBJ1-1
v_gene: TRBV4-3
CDR3nt: TGCGCCAGCAGCCAAGAGAGGAGGGGTGAAGCTTTCTTT
CDR3aa: CASSQERRGEAFF

d_gene: TRBD2
abundance: .
len: 16
j_gene: TRBJ2-7
v_gene: TRBV7-2
CDR3nt: TGTGCCAGCAGGCCCGCGGGGGGGCCGGGGTCCTACGAGCAGTACTTC
CDR3aa: CASRPAGGPGSYEQYF

d_gene: TRBD1
abundance: .
len: 15
j_gene: TRBJ2-3
v_gene: TRBV28
CDR3nt: TGTGCCAGCAGTCCCACAGGGGGCGCGACAGATACGCAGTATTTT
CDR3aa: CASSPTGGATDTQYF

d_gene: .
abundance: .
len: 14
j_gene: TRBJ2-3
v_gene: TRBV18
CDR3nt: TGTGCCAGCTCACCACCTCCTAGTGGGGATACGCAGTATTTT
CDR3aa: CASSPPPSGDTQYF